This T cell receptor (beta chain) was sequenced in a study of cytomegalovirus exposure and HLA in healthy donors. Overall study findings and caveats: Confirmation in vitro established that a few CMV-associated chains were specific for CMV antigens.

The CDR3 totals 15 residues. From germline, CDR1 is MNHNS and CDR2 SASEGT. V lost 7 bases, J lost 8 bases, and 15 bases stayed unmatched. In its sample, this clone was seen once. Its specificity is unknown. The PCR had 60 Vbeta and 13 Jbeta primers. Sequencing used immunoSEQ multiplex PCR; TCRdb keeps in-frame clones, though not all of them. The repertoire holds over 140,000 clones, 65% to 85% seen once, with about 2.5% in the top ten. The chain couples TRBV6-1 to TRBJ1-2, with 8 bases matching TRBD1. This clonotype was obtained from a man aged 45-65 years in good health and CMV-seronegative. Sequences were obtained from PBMCs. CDR3 amino acids: CASTETGAAGGGYTF. For the CDR3, the DNA is TGTGCCAGCACAGAGACAGGGGCCGCCGGGGGGGGCTACACCTTC.